These 2 T cell receptor beta chains originate from one sample sequenced in a study of T-cell memory formation after mild COVID-19. In TCRdb, the 5' RACE reads were re-called with MiXCR into one record per CDR3 protein. The table shows under 450,000 distinct CDR3 sequences, with 23% occurring only once. Input material: PBMCs or a T cell subset sorted from them (not recorded which). These receptors all come from an adult woman who had mild COVID-19 (a few samples of this study predate the infection). Cell type and time point are not known.

This clonotype was seen more than once but under ten times. The rearrangement joins TRBV30 to TRBJ2-4; no definite D call. Germline V gene lookup returns CDR1 GTSNPN and CDR2 SVGIG (reference sequence). The ends were cut back, 0 bases at V and 10 bases at J, with 10 bases in the middle. The CDR3 sequence is 12 residues long. The CDR3 reads CAWSVKFRIQYF. Written as DNA, the CDR3 is TGTGCCTGGAGTGTTAAGTTTAGGATTCAGTACTTC. The variable domain in full, with the rest retrieved from reference TRBV30 and TRBJ2-4, is SQTIHQWPATLVQPVGSPLSLECTVEGTSNPNLYWYRQAAGRGLQLLFYSVGIGQISSEVPQNLSASRPQDRQFILSSKKLLLSDSGFYLCAWSVKFRIQYFGAGTRLSVL.

This chain joins TRBV29-1 and TRBJ2-3; 9 nucleotides line up with TRBD2. Per germline, CDR1 SQVTM and CDR2 ANQGSEA. J was trimmed by 2 bases and V by 0 bases; bases with no gene match: 6. This CDR3 spans 16 amino acids. The chain's CDR3 is CSVEDPSGVVTDTQYF. CDR3 sequence (DNA): TGCAGCGTTGAAGACCCTAGCGGGGTTGTCACAGATACGCAGTATTTT.